This T cell receptor beta chain was captured by sequencing in a study of cytomegalovirus exposure and HLA in healthy donors. The PCR had 60 Vbeta and 13 Jbeta primers. The method was immunoSEQ multiplex PCR; TCRdb's version includes in-frame clones alone and lacks a portion of them. Among 55,000 to 80,000 clones listed, around three quarters were seen once. The specimen sequenced was PBMCs. The source of this sequence is a man aged 55 to 70 in good health and CMV-seropositive.

DNA of the CDR3: TGTGCCAGCAGCTTCTTCGGAGATACGCAGTATTTT. Its protein product is CASSFFGDTQYF. The chain has TRBV5-4 and TRBJ2-3; no reliable D call. The ends were cut back, 2 bases at V and 5 bases at J, with 6 bases in the middle. CDR1 is SGHNT and CDR2 is YYREEE in the germline V gene (reference sequence). CDR3 size: 12 residues. Full variable domain (rest looked up from reference TRBV5-4 and TRBJ2-3): ETGVTQSPTHLIKTRGQQVTLRCSSQSGHNTVSWYQQALGQGPQFIFQYYREEENGRGNFPPRFSGLQFPNYSSELNVNALELDDSALYLCASSFFGDTQYFGPGTRLTVL.